The 7 T cell receptor beta chains reported below all come from one sample, sequenced in a study of T cells in Graves' hyperthyroidism and ophthalmopathy (dated by TCRdb to between 2017 and 2020). Library preparation employed multiplex PCR. Sequencer: Illumina HiSeq 2000. The TCR beta CDR3 regions were amplified from the RNA transcripts. A first-round RT-PCR of the TCR CDR3 used the HTBI primer set with the Qiagen OneStep RT-PCR kit. Using fastp trimming at Q25 and MiXCR clonotype assembly, TCRdb reanalyzed the public sequencing data and kept in-frame beta chains. Entries are consolidated by CDR3 protein sequence, retaining the most common genes and DNA. This sample holds roughly 200,000 distinct CDR3 sequences; around 17% were observed only once. Of the sample, just under 45% is held by the ten largest clones. Material: blood. These receptors came from a middle-aged man with Graves' hyperthyroidism.

This clonotype was seen at least ten times. V is TRBV4-3 and J is TRBJ2-7; D is possibly TRBD1 (5 bases). Trimming stripped 0 bases from V and 3 bases from J, with 15 bases between. The CDR3 spans 16 residues. Germline V gene lookup returns CDR1 LGHNA and CDR2 YSLEER. The CDR3: CASSQDLRTQGYEQYF. The CDR3 coding sequence is TGCGCCAGCAGCCAAGATCTTAGGACGCAGGGCTACGAGCAGTACTTC.

The chain is built from TRBV25-1 and TRBJ2-5, with 8 bases that match TRBD1. The CDR3 covers 16 residues. Per germline, CDR1 MGHDK and CDR2 SYGVNS. Unmatched junction bases numbered 7, after V lost 0 bases and J lost 4 bases. CDR3 sequence (DNA): TGTGCCAGCAGTGAATATGGGCAGGGGGCTCCAGAGACCCAGTACTTC. Translating it yields CASSEYGQGAPETQYF.

The V and J genes are TRBV27 and TRBJ1-5; unclear D gene. The ends were cut back, 11 bases at V and 3 bases at J, with 11 bases in the middle. The CDR3 loop spans 12 amino acids. From germline, CDR1 is MNHEY and CDR2 SMNVEV (reference sequence). CDR3 amino acids: CAPREDNQPQHF. The DNA for the CDR3 is TGTGCCCCGAGGGAGGACAATCAGCCCCAGCATTTT.

The chain couples TRBV12-3 or TRBV12-4 to TRBJ1-2; TRBD1 matches 10 bases. The CDR3 is made up of 15 amino acids. V lost 2 bases, J lost 7 bases, and 7 bases stayed unmatched. DNA of the CDR3: TGTGCCAGCAGTTTACAGACAGGGGGCTTTGTTGGCTACACCTTC. As protein: CASSLQTGGFVGYTF.

The count of this clonotype is one. The chain links TRBV29-1 to TRBJ2-5; no reliable D call. Deletions cut 0 bases from V and 5 bases from J, with 10 bases between. This CDR3 region has 13 residues. Germline V CDR1 and CDR2: SQVTM, ANQGSEA. Written as DNA, the CDR3 is TGCAGCGTTGAAGATCGGACGAGCGAGACCCAGTACTTC. It yields the protein CSVEDRTSETQYF.

This clonotype was detected only a few times. The chain couples TRBV10-2 to TRBJ2-1; 9 bases map to TRBD2. Germline CDR1 reads WSHSY; CDR2 reads SAAADI. The CDR3 sequence is 14 residues long. The V and J ends lost 6 bases and 7 bases, in that order; junction bases with no gene match: 7. The CDR3 nucleotides read TGCGCCAGCAGCCCCAGCGGGGGGTTTAATGAGCAGTTCTTC. Its protein is CASSPSGGFNEQFF.

This clonotype was observed at least ten times. This chain links TRBV28 with TRBJ1-6; 8 bases align to TRBD1. The V segment lost 4 bases and the J segment 4 bases; nucleotides outside the gene matches: 3. The CDR3 extends over 15 amino acids. The germline V gene has CDR1 MDHEN and CDR2 SYDVKM. This chain's CDR3 is CASSSRDRYNSPLHF. CDR3 DNA sequence: TGTGCCAGCAGTTCCCGGGACAGGTATAATTCACCCCTCCACTTT.